The rows below give T cell receptor beta chains drawn from one sample of a study of human T cells and chemical hapten exposure. TCRdb re-called the RACE reads through MiXCR, storing one row per CDR3 protein. The data hold about 300,000 distinct CDR3 sequences, with 5% to 6.5% observed a single time. The sequencing here drew on whole blood, taken in connection with sensitization to the hapten diphenylcyclopropenone (DPC). The source of these receptors is a woman between 18 and 30 years old with alopecia areata. Some clones in this sample may be carry-over from other donors' samples. CDR3s include the opening cysteine and the closing phenylalanine or tryptophan. The D gene is left open where the match is weak. Where a row states a size, it is once, few, many or the class of an expanded clone; other rows omit it.

cdr3_nt: TGTGCCAGCAGCTCCTCCCCGGGACAGGGCTATGGCTACACCTTC
cdr3_aa: CASSSSPGQGYGYTF
v_call: TRBV28
cdr3_length: 15
d_call: TRBD1
clone_size: NA
j_call: TRBJ1-2

cdr3_nt: TGCAGTGCTGGACAGGGCGCAAATCAGCCCCAGCATTTT
cdr3_aa: CSAGQGANQPQHF
v_call: TRBV20-1
cdr3_length: 13
d_call: TRBD1
clone_size: many
j_call: TRBJ1-5

cdr3_nt: TGTGCCAGCAGCCAAGATGAAACACTCCATAATGAAAAACTGTTTTTT
cdr3_aa: CASSQDETLHNEKLFF
v_call: TRBV3-1
cdr3_length: 16
d_call: NA
clone_size: many
j_call: TRBJ1-4

cdr3_nt: TGTGCCAGCAGTCCCCTTGTCGGGCCCCAGCATTTT
cdr3_aa: CASSPLVGPQHF
v_call: TRBV25-1
cdr3_length: 12
d_call: NA
clone_size: many
j_call: TRBJ1-5

cdr3_nt: TGTGCCAGCAGTTTAGATTCGACAGGGACAGATACGCAGTATTTT
cdr3_aa: CASSLDSTGTDTQYF
v_call: TRBV12-3/TRBV12-4
cdr3_length: 15
d_call: TRBD1
clone_size: few
j_call: TRBJ2-3

cdr3_nt: TGTGCCATTAACTCAATGGGGGAGCAGTACTTC
cdr3_aa: CAINSMGEQYF
v_call: TRBV7-9
cdr3_length: 11
d_call: NA
clone_size: many
j_call: TRBJ2-7

cdr3_nt: TGTGCCAGCAGCTTGGGGGCATCTGGAGCTTTCTTT
cdr3_aa: CASSLGASGAFF
v_call: TRBV7-9
cdr3_length: 12
d_call: NA
clone_size: few
j_call: TRBJ1-1

cdr3_nt: TGCAGCGTTAGTAGCACCGGGACACAAGAGACCCAGTACTTC
cdr3_aa: CSVSSTGTQETQYF
v_call: TRBV29-1
cdr3_length: 14
d_call: NA
clone_size: many
j_call: TRBJ2-5

cdr3_nt: TGTGCCAGCAGCCAGGGACAGGGGCCGAGTGAGCAGTTCTTC
cdr3_aa: CASSQGQGPSEQFF
v_call: TRBV7-2
cdr3_length: 14
d_call: TRBD1
clone_size: few
j_call: TRBJ2-1

cdr3_nt: TGTGCCAGCAGTGAAGTTAGGGGCTCCCTCCAAGAGACCCAGTACTTC
cdr3_aa: CASSEVRGSLQETQYF
v_call: TRBV25-1
cdr3_length: 16
d_call: NA
clone_size: NA
j_call: TRBJ2-5

cdr3_nt: TGTGCCAGCTCACCCGACAGTGTCGAGCAGTACTTC
cdr3_aa: CASSPDSVEQYF
v_call: TRBV18
cdr3_length: 12
d_call: NA
clone_size: NA
j_call: TRBJ2-7

cdr3_nt: TGCAGTGCTAGAGATCTCCAGCGGGGGGCAGATACGCAGTATTTT
cdr3_aa: CSARDLQRGADTQYF
v_call: TRBV20-1
cdr3_length: 15
d_call: TRBD2
clone_size: many
j_call: TRBJ2-3

cdr3_nt: TGTGCCAGCAGCCGGGACAACTATGGCTACACCTTC
cdr3_aa: CASSRDNYGYTF
v_call: TRBV6-5
cdr3_length: 12
d_call: NA
clone_size: many
j_call: TRBJ1-2

cdr3_nt: TGTGCCAGCAGTTTGGGGACAACCTACAATGAGCAGTTCTTC
cdr3_aa: CASSLGTTYNEQFF
v_call: TRBV12-3/TRBV12-4
cdr3_length: 14
d_call: NA
clone_size: NA
j_call: TRBJ2-1

cdr3_nt: TGCAGTGCTAGAGATTTCCTAGGGGCTGGAAACACCATATATTTT
cdr3_aa: CSARDFLGAGNTIYF
v_call: TRBV20-1
cdr3_length: 15
d_call: NA
clone_size: few
j_call: TRBJ1-3

cdr3_nt: TGTGCCAGCAGCCAAGGAACAGGGGAAAAACTGTTTTTT
cdr3_aa: CASSQGTGEKLFF
v_call: TRBV4-2
cdr3_length: 13
d_call: NA
clone_size: many
j_call: TRBJ1-4

cdr3_nt: TGTGCCAGCAGCTCCCCTAGGACAGATACGCAGTATTTT
cdr3_aa: CASSSPRTDTQYF
v_call: TRBV5-4
cdr3_length: 13
d_call: NA
clone_size: many
j_call: TRBJ2-3

cdr3_nt: TGTGCCAGCAGTCTGGAGAGGGATCGGCAGCCCCAGCATTTT
cdr3_aa: CASSLERDRQPQHF
v_call: TRBV27
cdr3_length: 14
d_call: NA
clone_size: few
j_call: TRBJ1-5

cdr3_nt: TGTGCCATCAGGGGGGATCTTCTTTCCTACGAGCAGTACTTC
cdr3_aa: CAIRGDLLSYEQYF
v_call: TRBV10-3
cdr3_length: 14
d_call: NA
clone_size: few
j_call: TRBJ2-7

cdr3_nt: TGTGCCAGCAGCTTAAGCTCCGGGACAGGGATCTACGAGCAGTACTTC
cdr3_aa: CASSLSSGTGIYEQYF
v_call: TRBV13
cdr3_length: 16
d_call: TRBD1
clone_size: NA
j_call: TRBJ2-7

cdr3_nt: TGTGCCAGCAGCTTACAGGTGAACACTGAAGCTTTCTTT
cdr3_aa: CASSLQVNTEAFF
v_call: TRBV7-6
cdr3_length: 13
d_call: NA
clone_size: many
j_call: TRBJ1-1

cdr3_nt: TGTGCCAGCAGCTTAGCCCCGGGACAGGGCACCTACGAGCAGTACTTC
cdr3_aa: CASSLAPGQGTYEQYF
v_call: TRBV7-9
cdr3_length: 16
d_call: TRBD1
clone_size: few
j_call: TRBJ2-7

cdr3_nt: TGCAGTGCTAGAGAGGGACTAGCGGGGCCCCCTTCGGGGACAGATACGCAGTATTTT
cdr3_aa: CSAREGLAGPPSGTDTQYF
v_call: TRBV20-1
cdr3_length: 19
d_call: TRBD2
clone_size: few
j_call: TRBJ2-3

cdr3_nt: TGTGCCAGCAGTTTCACAGCGGGGGGGCGATCCAATGAGCAGTTCTTC
cdr3_aa: CASSFTAGGRSNEQFF
v_call: TRBV28
cdr3_length: 16
d_call: TRBD2
clone_size: NA
j_call: TRBJ2-1

cdr3_nt: TGTGCCAGCAGCCCCGACAGGGTACGCTATGGCTACACCTTC
cdr3_aa: CASSPDRVRYGYTF
v_call: TRBV11-1
cdr3_length: 14
d_call: TRBD1
clone_size: NA
j_call: TRBJ1-2

cdr3_nt: TGTGCCAGCAGTGCCATAAGGGTAGATACGCAGTATTTT
cdr3_aa: CASSAIRVDTQYF
v_call: TRBV6-1
cdr3_length: 13
d_call: NA
clone_size: NA
j_call: TRBJ2-3

cdr3_nt: TGTGCCATCAGTGAGCGGGGGGGGACGCCCGAGACCCAGTACTTC
cdr3_aa: CAISERGGTPETQYF
v_call: TRBV10-3
cdr3_length: 15
d_call: TRBD2
clone_size: few
j_call: TRBJ2-5

cdr3_nt: TGTGCCAGCAGCCGGTGGGACAGTAACTATGGCTACACCTTC
cdr3_aa: CASSRWDSNYGYTF
v_call: TRBV5-4
cdr3_length: 14
d_call: TRBD1
clone_size: NA
j_call: TRBJ1-2

cdr3_nt: TGTGCCAGCAGCCCACGGGGCGGTCTCAATCAGCCCCAGCATTTT
cdr3_aa: CASSPRGGLNQPQHF
v_call: TRBV7-9
cdr3_length: 15
d_call: NA
clone_size: few
j_call: TRBJ1-5